The 16 T cell receptor beta chains below were found in one sample sequenced in a study of STAT5B mutations in CD4+ large granular lymphocyte leukemia. Here immunoSEQ multiplex PCR was the method, and the copy in TCRdb shows in-frame clones only, minus some. The sample includes 30,000 to 40,000 clones, 65% to 90% seen only once; the top ten take over 1%. Specimen: CD4+ T cells from blood buffy coats. These receptors were taken from a human donor in good health.

This clone was detected only a few times. The chain recombines TRBV7-8 with TRBJ1-1, with 7 positions matching TRBD1. Unmatched junction bases numbered 2, after V lost 5 bases and J lost 8 bases. The CDR3 length is 11 residues. From germline, CDR1 is SGHVS and CDR2 FQNEAQ. The DNA of the CDR3 is TGTGCCAGCAGCCTGGACAGGGAAGCTTTCTTT. Residues: CASSLDREAFF.

The CDR3 here is CASSPNFSDTEAFF. The CDR3 bases are TGTGCCAGCTCACCAAACTTTTCGGACACTGAAGCTTTCTTT. The V and J genes are TRBV18 and TRBJ1-1; unclear D gene. The V gene's germline CDR1 is KGHSH and CDR2 LQKENI. The CDR3 runs 14 residues. The germline V and J ends were trimmed by 2 bases and 3 bases, with 10 bases remaining between them.

The chain has TRBV11-1 and TRBJ2-1; 7 positions agree with TRBD2. Trimming cost V 5 bases and J 4 bases; bases outside gene matches: 14. The CDR3 totals 17 residues. Germline lookup yields CDR1 SGHAT and CDR2 FQDESV (reference sequence). Written as DNA, the CDR3 is TGTGCCAGCAGCCCTAGTGGGGGGGGGAGGGAATACAATGAGCAGTTCTTC. This translates into CASSPSGGGREYNEQFF. The variable domain in full, completed from reference TRBV11-1 and TRBJ2-1, reads EAEVAQSPRYKITEKSQAVAFWCDPISGHATLYWYRQILGQGPELLVQFQDESVVDDSQLPKDRFSAERLKGVDSTLKIQPAELGDSAMYLCASSPSGGGREYNEQFFGPGTRLTVL.

The chain links TRBV13 to TRBJ2-3; TRBD2 agrees at 11 bases. V was clipped by 5 bases and J by 0 bases; unmatched bases: 7. Germline CDR1 PRHDT, CDR2 FYEKMQ (reference sequence). The CDR3 extends over 17 amino acids. The DNA of the CDR3 is TGTGCCAGCAGCCTTTACTTAGCGGGGGGGAGCACAGATACGCAGTATTTT. It is translated as CASSLYLAGGSTDTQYF.

The chain has TRBV30 and TRBJ2-1, with D possibly being TRBD1 (5 bases). The CDR3 spans 15 residues. Deletions cut 3 bases from V and 9 bases from J, with 21 bases between. The germline V gene has CDR1 GTSNPN and CDR2 SVGIG (reference sequence). The CDR3, as DNA: TGTGCCTGGAGCGTCTTGGGCAGGAATAGGGGTGAGCAGTTCTTC. This gives the protein CAWSVLGRNRGEQFF.

J is TRBJ2-7 and V is TRBV28; 8 bases agree with TRBD1. J gave up 6 bases and V 2 bases, and 9 bases lay outside the gene matches. CDR3 size: 15 residues. The germline V gene has CDR1 MDHEN and CDR2 SYDVKM. CDR3 region: CASSLVQGGMIEQYF. CDR3 DNA sequence: TGTGCCAGCAGTTTAGTACAGGGGGGAATGATCGAGCAGTACTTC.

J is TRBJ2-7 and V is TRBV5-1; 11 bases are a match to TRBD2. The CDR3 length is 16 residues. Germline values: CDR1 SGHRS, CDR2 YFSETQ. J was trimmed by 6 bases and V by 4 bases; bases with no gene match: 12. CDR3: CASSIPLAGGPSEQYF. The DNA for the CDR3 is TGCGCCAGCAGCATACCTTTAGCGGGAGGGCCGAGCGAGCAGTACTTC. Drawing the rest from reference TRBV5-1 and TRBJ2-7, the complete variable domain is KAGVTQTPRYLIKTRGQQVTLSCSPISGHRSVSWYQQTPGQGLQFLFEYFSETQRNKGNFPGRFSGRQFSNSRSEMNVSTLELGDSALYLCASSIPLAGGPSEQYFGPGTRLTVT.

This clone occurred a few times. The chain has TRBV29-1 and TRBJ2-3; 9 nucleotides align to TRBD2. This CDR3 is 14 amino acids long. V was clipped by 6 bases and J by 3 bases; unmatched bases: 7. Germline assignment: CDR1 SQVTM and CDR2 ANQGSEA. CDR3 bases: TGCAGCGTCGGAGCGGGAGGAGGAACAGATACGCAGTATTTT. This encodes CSVGAGGGTDTQYF.

This chain links TRBV19 with TRBJ2-3; TRBD1 matches 8 bases. V gave up 1 base and J gave up 5 bases; unmatched junction bases: 5. The CDR3 has 15 residues. Germline V gene sequence: CDR1 LNHDA, CDR2 SQIVND (reference sequence). This CDR3 is CASSIVTGEGDTQYF. The CDR3 DNA reads as TGTGCCAGTAGTATAGTGACAGGGGAAGGAGATACGCAGTATTTT. The full variable domain, its missing parts supplied by reference TRBV19 and TRBJ2-3, is DGGITQSPKYLFRKEGQNVTLSCEQNLNHDAMYWYRQDPGQGLRLIYYSQIVNDFQKGDIAEGYSVSREKKESFPLTVTSAQKNPTAFYLCASSIVTGEGDTQYFGPGTRLTVL.

This clone was recorded only once. The chain uses TRBV19 and TRBJ1-5; no firm D call. CDR1 and CDR2 (germline): LNHDA, SQIVND (reference sequence). V was cut by 3 bases and J by 6 bases, with 6 bases left in between. The CDR3 has 12 residues. The CDR3: CASSMRAQPQHF. As DNA, the CDR3 is TGTGCCAGTAGTATGAGGGCTCAGCCCCAGCATTTT. The variable domain in full, completed from reference TRBV19 and TRBJ1-5, reads DGGITQSPKYLFRKEGQNVTLSCEQNLNHDAMYWYRQDPGQGLRLIYYSQIVNDFQKGDIAEGYSVSREKKESFPLTVTSAQKNPTAFYLCASSMRAQPQHFGDGTRLSIL.

This chain uses TRBV5-4 with TRBJ2-5, with 9 bases aligning to TRBD2. The junction had 6 bases not matched to a gene; V was cut back by 4 bases and J by 5 bases. Germline-derived CDR1 and CDR2 are SGHNT and YYREEE (reference sequence). The CDR3 loop spans 14 amino acids. The CDR3 spells CASSRGGAEETQYF. The CDR3 coding sequence is TGTGCCAGCAGCCGCGGGGGGGCAGAGGAGACCCAGTACTTC.

The gene calls are TRBV9 and TRBJ2-3, with TRBD2 identical over 9 bases. V lost 4 bases to trimming and J lost 6 bases; unmatched junction nucleotides: 9. Germline CDR1 reads SGDLS; CDR2 reads YYNGEE. CDR3 size: 15 residues. The DNA of the CDR3 is TGTGCCAGCAGCAAATCGGGACTAGCATCGGATACGCAGTATTTT. Translation gives CASSKSGLASDTQYF.

With regard to this clone: The sample has other DNA sequences that encode this CDR3 too. The chain joins TRBV28 to TRBJ1-1; a weak D match, TRBD1 (5 bases). The V end lost 8 bases, the J end lost 4 bases, and 8 bases lay between the germline ends. The CDR3 spans 11 residues. CDR1 MDHEN and CDR2 SYDVKM come from the germline V gene. The CDR3 DNA reads TGTGCCAGCTCCGGGGGCACTGAAGCTTTCTTT. Translated: CASSGGTEAFF.

The rearrangement links TRBV28 to TRBJ2-7; D is possibly TRBD1 (5 bases). V gave up 8 bases and J gave up 3 bases, with 11 bases separating them. CDR3 length equals 12 residues. Germline V gene lookup returns CDR1 MDHEN and CDR2 SYDVKM. The CDR3: CASRSTGYEQYF. The DNA for the CDR3 is TGTGCCAGCCGATCTACAGGCTACGAGCAGTACTTC.

This chain joins TRBV28 and TRBJ1-4; TRBD1 is a possible D gene (6 bases). The V gene's germline CDR1 is MDHEN and CDR2 SYDVKM. This CDR3 spans 14 amino acids. V shed 3 bases and J shed 4 bases, with 9 bases lying between them. The CDR3 spells CASSLQGFNEKLFF. CDR3 bases: TGTGCCAGCAGTTTGCAGGGGTTTAATGAAAAACTGTTTTTT.

V and J are TRBV5-1 and TRBJ1-1; D perhaps matches TRBD1 (6 bases). The CDR3 covers 14 residues. Trimming removed 4 bases from V and 6 bases from J, with 16 bases in between. CDR1 SGHRS and CDR2 YFSETQ come from the germline V gene. CDR3 coding DNA: TGCGCCAGCAGCCTAGCGGGGGACAAGGCTGAAGCTTTCTTT. This translates into CASSLAGDKAEAFF.